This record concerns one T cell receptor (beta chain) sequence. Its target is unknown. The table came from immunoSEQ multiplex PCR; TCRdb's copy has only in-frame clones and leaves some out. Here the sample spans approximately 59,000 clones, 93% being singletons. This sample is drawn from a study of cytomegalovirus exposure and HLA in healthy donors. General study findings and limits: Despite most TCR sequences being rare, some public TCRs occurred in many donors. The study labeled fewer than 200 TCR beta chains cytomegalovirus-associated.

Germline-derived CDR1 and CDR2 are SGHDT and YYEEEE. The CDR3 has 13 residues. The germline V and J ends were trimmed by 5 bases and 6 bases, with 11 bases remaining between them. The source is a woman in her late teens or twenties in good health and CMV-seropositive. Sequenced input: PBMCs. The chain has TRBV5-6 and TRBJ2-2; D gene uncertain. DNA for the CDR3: TGTGCCAGCAGGTCAACGGGTTCCGGGGAGCTGTTTTTT. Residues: CASRSTGSGELFF.